One T cell receptor (beta chain) is described in this entry. Its antigen remains unidentified. A read error may account for a junction end that differs from germline. The CDR3 runs 14 amino acids, cysteine and phenylalanine included. Only the CDR3 DNA stays, 42 bases, in frame from base 1. The germline V gene (reference sequence) yields LNHDA for CDR1 and SQIVND for CDR2. The data stem from a study of control samples from healthy donors and cancer patients (dated by TCRdb to 2019 to 2021). The method was the immunoSEQ multiplex PCR assay. TCRdb's version of the immuneACCESS table is confined to in-frame rearrangements and falls short of the full clone set. An unresolved V gene accounts for under half of the shortfall where checked; the remainder is of unknown origin. In this sample the table shows 12,000 to 15,000 clones, approximately 80% of which occur a single time. In total, the top ten clones hold more than 15% of the sample.

This sequence uses TRBV19 and TRBJ1-2, and possibly TRBD1, on 5 matching bases. Sequencing was performed on formalin-fixed, paraffin-embedded tissue. The sequence was obtained from a female donor with lung cancer. At the DNA level, the sequence is TGTGCCAATAGTATAGGCGGGACCAACTATGGCTACACCTTC. This yields the protein CANSIGGTNYGYTF. The full variable domain, completed from the reference TRBV19 and TRBJ1-2 proteins outside the CDR3, reads DGGITQSPKYLFRKEGQNVTLSCEQNLNHDAMYWYRQDPGQGLRLIYYSQIVNDFQKGDIAEGYSVSREKKESFPLTVTSAQKNPTAFYLCANSIGGTNYGYTFGSGTRLTVV.